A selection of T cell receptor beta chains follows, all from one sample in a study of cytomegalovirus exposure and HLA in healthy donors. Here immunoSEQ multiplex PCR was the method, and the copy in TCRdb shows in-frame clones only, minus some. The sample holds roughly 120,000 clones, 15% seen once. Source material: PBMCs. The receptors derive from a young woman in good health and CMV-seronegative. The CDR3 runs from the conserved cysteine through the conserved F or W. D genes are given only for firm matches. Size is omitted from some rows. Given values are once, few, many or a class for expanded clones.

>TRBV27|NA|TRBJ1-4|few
TGTGCCAGCAGTTGGCAGGGTGGGGAAAAACTGTTTTTT
CASSWQGGEKLFF
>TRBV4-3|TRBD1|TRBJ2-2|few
TGCGCCAGCAGCCAAACCCCGACAGGGCGCACCGGGGAGCTGTTTTTT
CASSQTPTGRTGELFF
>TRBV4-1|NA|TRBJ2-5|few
TGCGCCAGCAGCCGAATCCCTAGTGGAGAGACCCAGTACTTC
CASSRIPSGETQYF
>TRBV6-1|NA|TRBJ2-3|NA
TGTGCCAGCCGCCAAGTTTGGGTAGGGGCAGATACGCAGTATTTT
CASRQVWVGADTQYF
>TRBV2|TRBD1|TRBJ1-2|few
TGTGCCAGCAGAGCCCGGGACAGACTCAATGGCTACACCTTC
CASRARDRLNGYTF
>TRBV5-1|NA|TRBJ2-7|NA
TGCGCCAGCAGACGGGGGGCCTCATACGAGCAGTACTTC
CASRRGASYEQYF
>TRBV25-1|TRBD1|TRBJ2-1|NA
TGTGCCAGCAGCGGGGACAGGGGGCTAAATGAGCAGTTCTTC
CASSGDRGLNEQFF
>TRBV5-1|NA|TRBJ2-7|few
TGCGCCAGCAGCTTTTTGACTGGAAGCTACGAGCAGTACTTC
CASSFLTGSYEQYF
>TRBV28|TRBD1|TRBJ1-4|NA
TGTGCCAGCAGACTCGACAGGGATAATGAAAAACTGTTTTTT
CASRLDRDNEKLFF
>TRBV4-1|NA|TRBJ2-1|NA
TGCGCCAGCAGCCCGGCCGGGCGGGATGAGCAGTTCTTC
CASSPAGRDEQFF
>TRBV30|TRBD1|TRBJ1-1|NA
TGTGCCTGGAGTGGATATACAGGGGGCTACACTGAAGCTTTCTTT
CAWSGYTGGYTEAFF
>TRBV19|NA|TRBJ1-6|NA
TGTGCCAGTAGTCCGCCTGGACAGAACTATAATTCACCCCTCCACTTT
CASSPPGQNYNSPLHF
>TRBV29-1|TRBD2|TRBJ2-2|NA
TGCAGCGTTGAGAGGCCTAGCGGGAGGGGGGACACCGGGGAGCTGTTTTTT
CSVERPSGRGDTGELFF
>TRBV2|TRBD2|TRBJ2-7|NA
TGTGCCAGCAGTGAGAAACTAGCGGGAGGGCCGGGTGACGAGCAGTACTTC
CASSEKLAGGPGDEQYF
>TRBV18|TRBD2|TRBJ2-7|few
TGTGCCAGCTCACCTCCGGGACTAGGGGTGTACGAGCAGTACTTC
CASSPPGLGVYEQYF
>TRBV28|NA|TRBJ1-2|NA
TGTGCCAGCAGTTCCTCGGGCAGGCGGGACTATGGCTACACCTTC
CASSSSGRRDYGYTF
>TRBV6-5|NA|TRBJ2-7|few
TGTGCCAGCAGGATAAGGGGTCGGGACGAGCAGTACTTC
CASRIRGRDEQYF
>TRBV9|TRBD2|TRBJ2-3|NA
TGTGCCAGCAGCGTAGGGGGAGGGGTTACGACAGATACGCAGTATTTT
CASSVGGGVTTDTQYF
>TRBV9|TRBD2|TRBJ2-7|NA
TGTGCCAGCAGCCACCGGACTAGCGGAGCCCAGAACGAGCAGTACTTC
CASSHRTSGAQNEQYF
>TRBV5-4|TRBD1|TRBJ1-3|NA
TGTGCCGTCGGGGACAGGAGCTCTGGAAACACCATATATTTT
CAVGDRSSGNTIYF
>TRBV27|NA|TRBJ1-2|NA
TGTGCCAGCAGATCACGGGGGGGTCGCTATGGCTACACCTTC
CASRSRGGRYGYTF
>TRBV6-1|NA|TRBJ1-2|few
TGTGCCAGCAGTGAATTGGGGCACTCCTCCTATGGCTACACCTTC
CASSELGHSSYGYTF
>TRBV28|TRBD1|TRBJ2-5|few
TGTGCCACCTCCTTAGGACAGGGGAGTCTAGAGACCCAGTACTTC
CATSLGQGSLETQYF
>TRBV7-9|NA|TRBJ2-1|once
TGTGCCAGCACCCGTGCCGGGGGGCTTAATGAGCAGTTCTTC
CASTRAGGLNEQFF
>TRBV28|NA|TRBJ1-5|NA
TGTGCCAGCAGAAGGGGTTTCCAGCCCCAGCATTTT
CASRRGFQPQHF
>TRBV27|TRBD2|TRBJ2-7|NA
TGTGCCAGCAGTTTGACGGGAGGGCAATACTACGAGCAGTACTTC
CASSLTGGQYYEQYF
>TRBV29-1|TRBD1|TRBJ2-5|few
TGCAGCACCAGACAGGGGGGAGAGACCCAGTACTTC
CSTRQGGETQYF
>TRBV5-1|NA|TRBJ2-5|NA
TGCGCCAGCAGCTTCTCCTGGCTAGTGGGTAAACCACAAGAGACCCAGTACTTC
CASSFSWLVGKPQETQYF
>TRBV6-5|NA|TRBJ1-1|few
TGTGCCAGCAGTGCGGTGAGCCTGAGACCTGAAGCTTTCTTT
CASSAVSLRPEAFF
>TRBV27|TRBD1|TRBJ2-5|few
TGTGCCAGCAGTTTGCGAGGGGGCCGGGAGACCCAGTACTTC
CASSLRGGRETQYF
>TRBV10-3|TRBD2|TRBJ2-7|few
TGTGCCATCAGTATAGCGGGAGGCGGCTACGAGCAGTACTTC
CAISIAGGGYEQYF
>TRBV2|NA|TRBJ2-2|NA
TGTGCCAGCAGGGGGGGGCCAGGGGCTCGGGCCGGGGAGCTGTTTTTT
CASRGGPGARAGELFF
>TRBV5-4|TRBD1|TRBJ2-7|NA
TGTGCCAGCAGCTTGGGGGACAGGGGACCCCCCTACGAGCAGTACTTC
CASSLGDRGPPYEQYF
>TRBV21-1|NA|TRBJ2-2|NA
TGTGCCAGCAGCAAAAACCGCGGGAGCACTGGTATCGGGGAGCTGTTTTTT
CASSKNRGSTGIGELFF
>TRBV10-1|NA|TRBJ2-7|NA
TGCGCCAGCAGTGGCCCAACAGCTAACTACGAGCAGTACTTC
CASSGPTANYEQYF
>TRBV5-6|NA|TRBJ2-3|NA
TGTGCCAGCAGCTTGGAGCTCCAGGGCAGGACAGATACGCAGTATTTT
CASSLELQGRTDTQYF
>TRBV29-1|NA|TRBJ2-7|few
TGCAGCGTTGAGGGTGGGAGCGGAAACTACGAGCAGTACTTC
CSVEGGSGNYEQYF
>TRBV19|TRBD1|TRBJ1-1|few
TGTGCCAGTAGTATAGACCGGGACAGGGTTAACCCTGAAGCTTTCTTT
CASSIDRDRVNPEAFF
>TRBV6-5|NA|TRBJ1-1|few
TGTGCCACCTTCCGCGACAGAGAGGCTTTCTTT
CATFRDREAFF
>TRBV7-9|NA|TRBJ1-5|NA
TGTGCCAGCAGCTTAGATGGCACTAATAGCAATCAGCCCCAGCATTTT
CASSLDGTNSNQPQHF
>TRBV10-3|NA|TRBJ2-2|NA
TGTGCCATCAGCGCGGACTTAGTTTCAACCGGGGAGCTGTTTTTT
CAISADLVSTGELFF
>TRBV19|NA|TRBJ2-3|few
TGTGCCAGTAGTATCGCAGGGGCGGGCGCAGATACGCAGTATTTT
CASSIAGAGADTQYF
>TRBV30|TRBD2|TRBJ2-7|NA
TGTGCCTGGAGCGGGGGGAGCTCCTACGAGCAGTACTTC
CAWSGGSSYEQYF
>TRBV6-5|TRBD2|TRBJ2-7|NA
TGTGCCAGCAGTTACGGTAGCGGGGGCACCTACGAGCAGTACTTC
CASSYGSGGTYEQYF
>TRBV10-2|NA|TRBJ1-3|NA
TGCGCCGCCTACGGTACCGTCTCTGGAAACACCATATATTTT
CAAYGTVSGNTIYF
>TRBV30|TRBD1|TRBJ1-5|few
TGTGCCTGGAGTGTACTTGGACAGGACAATCAGCCCCAGCATTTT
CAWSVLGQDNQPQHF
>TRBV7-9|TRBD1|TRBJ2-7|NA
TGTGCCAGCAGCCTCAGGGCAGGGGGCTGGGGGGAGCAGTACTTC
CASSLRAGGWGEQYF
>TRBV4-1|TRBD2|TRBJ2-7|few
TGCGCCAGCAGCCAAGAAACCAGCGGGAGCTCCTACGAGCAGTACTTC
CASSQETSGSSYEQYF
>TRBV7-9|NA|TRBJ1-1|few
TGTGCCAGGTTTAGGGGGAGCCGGCGTAACACTGAAGCTTTCTTT
CARFRGSRRNTEAFF
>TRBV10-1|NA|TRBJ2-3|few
TGCGCCAGCTCGGGAGAACGGGAGACAGATACGCAGTATTTT
CASSGERETDTQYF
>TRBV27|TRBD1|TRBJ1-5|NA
TGTGCCAGCAGTTTTCAGGGGGACAGTCAGCCCCAGCATTTT
CASSFQGDSQPQHF
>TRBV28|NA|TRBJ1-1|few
TGTGCCAGCAGAAGGGTGGAGGGGAACACTGAAGCTTTCTTT
CASRRVEGNTEAFF